This TCR beta chain came from a study of cytomegalovirus exposure and HLA in healthy donors. The CDR3 has 14 amino acids. Germline loops: CDR1 MNHNS, CDR2 SASEGT. PCR used 60 Vbeta primers and 13 Jbeta primers. Generated by immunoSEQ multiplex PCR, the TCRdb table keeps only in-frame clones and is missing some. The sample carries around 180,000 clones, around 77% recorded once. Of note for this clone: The germline gene is not matched at one end of the junction; a read error may be the cause.

This clonotype was obtained from a man aged 55 to 69 in good health and CMV-seronegative. The chain employs TRBV6-1 and TRBJ1-6; perhaps TRBD1 as D (5 bases). The specimen was PBMCs. The CDR3 sequence: CASILPGSFSPLNF. The CDR3 nucleotides are TGTGCCAGCATCCTTCCAGGGTCGTTTTCACCCCTCAACTTT.